This T cell receptor beta chain stems from a study of regulatory T cells in long-lasting Graves disease. Building the TCR beta libraries relied on iRepertoire HTBI primers, and CDR3 regions underwent Arm-PCR. TCRdb reanalysed the multiplex PCR reads using MiXCR and keeps one entry per CDR3 protein. The table records about 470,000 distinct CDR3 sequences, around a fifth of them present only once. CDR3 length equals 15 residues. V dropped 5 bases and J dropped 4 bases, with 17 bases sitting between them. CDR1 SGHTA and CDR2 FQGNSA come from the germline V gene. Specified time point: persistent/refractory GD, antithyroid drugs over 5 years with positive TRAb. PBMC-derived RNA was used for the TCR library.

This TCR was recovered from a female donor with Graves disease. Specimen: peripheral blood mononuclear cells (PBMCs), collected when the disease was refractory, from a patient treated with antithyroid drugs. This rearrangement joins TRBV7-2 to TRBJ1-2; D not certain. The CDR3 nucleotides are TGTGCCAGCAGCCGGGAGCGGGATTTCCTCTATGGCTACACCTTC. This encodes CASSRERDFLYGYTF.